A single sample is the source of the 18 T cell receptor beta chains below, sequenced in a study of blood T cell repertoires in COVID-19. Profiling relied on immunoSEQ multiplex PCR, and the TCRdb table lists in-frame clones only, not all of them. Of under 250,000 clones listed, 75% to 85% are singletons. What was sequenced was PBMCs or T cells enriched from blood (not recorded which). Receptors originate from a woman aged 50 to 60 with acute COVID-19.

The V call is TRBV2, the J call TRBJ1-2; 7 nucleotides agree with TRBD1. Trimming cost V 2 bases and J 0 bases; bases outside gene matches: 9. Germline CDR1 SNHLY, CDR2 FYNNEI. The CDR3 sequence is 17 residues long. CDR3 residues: CASSEWTGRGANYGYTF. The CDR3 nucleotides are TGTGCCAGCAGTGAATGGACAGGCAGGGGAGCTAACTATGGCTACACCTTC.

CDR3 in amino acids: CASSQRDRGFFTEAFF. In nucleotides, the CDR3 is TGTGCCAGCAGCCAGAGGGACAGGGGCTTTTTTACTGAAGCTTTCTTT. The J gene is TRBJ1-1, the V gene TRBV3-1 (or the pseudogene TRBV3-2), with 10 bases identical to TRBD1. There are 16 residues in the CDR3. V trimming: 3 bases; J trimming: 5 bases; junction bases outside the gene matches: 9. Per germline, CDR1 LGHDT and CDR2 YNNKEL (reference sequence).

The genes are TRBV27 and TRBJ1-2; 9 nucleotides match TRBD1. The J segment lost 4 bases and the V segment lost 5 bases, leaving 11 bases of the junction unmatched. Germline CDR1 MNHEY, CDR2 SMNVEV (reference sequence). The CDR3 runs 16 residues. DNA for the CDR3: TGTGCCAGCAGTCCACAGGGGGCGAGAATATCCTATGGCTACACCTTC. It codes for CASSPQGARISYGYTF.

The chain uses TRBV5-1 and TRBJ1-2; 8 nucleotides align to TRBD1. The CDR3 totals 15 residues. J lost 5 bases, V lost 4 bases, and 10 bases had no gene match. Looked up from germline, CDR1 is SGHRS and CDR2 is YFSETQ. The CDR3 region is CASSPRTGMGYGYTF. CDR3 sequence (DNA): TGCGCCAGCAGCCCCCGGACAGGGATGGGGTATGGCTACACCTTC.

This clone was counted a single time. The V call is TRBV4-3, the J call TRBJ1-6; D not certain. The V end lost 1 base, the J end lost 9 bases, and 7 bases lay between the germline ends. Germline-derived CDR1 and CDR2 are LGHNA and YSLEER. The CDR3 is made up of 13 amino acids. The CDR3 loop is CASSQVAVSPLHF. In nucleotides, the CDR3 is TGCGCCAGCAGCCAAGTAGCAGTTTCACCCCTCCACTTT.

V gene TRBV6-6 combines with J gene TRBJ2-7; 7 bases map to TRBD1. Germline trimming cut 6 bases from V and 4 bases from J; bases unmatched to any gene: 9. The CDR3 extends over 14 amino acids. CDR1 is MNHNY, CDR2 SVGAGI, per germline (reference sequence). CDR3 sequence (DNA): TGTGCCAGCAGACCGGACAGGTCTGGATACGAGCAGTACTTC. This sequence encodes CASRPDRSGYEQYF.

In nucleotides, the CDR3 is TGTGCCAGCAGCACAACAGGGGGCGTTCGTTCACCCCTCCACTTT. Protein product: CASSTTGGVRSPLHF. V gene TRBV7-2 combines with J gene TRBJ1-6, with 9 nucleotides matching TRBD1. V shed 5 bases and J 9 bases; nucleotides not matched to a gene: 8. Per the germline V gene, CDR1 is SGHTA and CDR2 is FQGNSA. This CDR3 is built from 15 residues.

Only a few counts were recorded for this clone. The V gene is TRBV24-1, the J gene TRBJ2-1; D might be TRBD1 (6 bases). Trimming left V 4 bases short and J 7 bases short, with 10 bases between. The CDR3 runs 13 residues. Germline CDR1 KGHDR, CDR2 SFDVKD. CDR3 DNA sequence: TGTGCCACCAGTGACGACGACAGGAATGAGCAGTTCTTC. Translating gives CATSDDDRNEQFF.

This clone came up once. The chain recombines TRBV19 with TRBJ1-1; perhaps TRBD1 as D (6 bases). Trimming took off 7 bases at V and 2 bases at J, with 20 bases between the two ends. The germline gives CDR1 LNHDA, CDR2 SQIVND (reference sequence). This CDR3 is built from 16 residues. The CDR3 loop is CASKMGAGTHNTEAFF. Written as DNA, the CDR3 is TGTGCCAGTAAGATGGGTGCCGGGACACACAACACTGAAGCTTTCTTT.

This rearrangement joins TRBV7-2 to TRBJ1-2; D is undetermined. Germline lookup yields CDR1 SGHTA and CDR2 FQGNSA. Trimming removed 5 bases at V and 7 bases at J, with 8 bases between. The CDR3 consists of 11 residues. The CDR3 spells CASSPTSGYTF. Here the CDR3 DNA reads TGTGCCAGCAGCCCCACAAGTGGCTACACCTTC.

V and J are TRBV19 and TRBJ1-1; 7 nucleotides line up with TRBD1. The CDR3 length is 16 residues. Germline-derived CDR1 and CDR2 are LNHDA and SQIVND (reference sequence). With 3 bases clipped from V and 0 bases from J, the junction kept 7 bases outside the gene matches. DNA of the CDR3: TGTGCCAGTAGTATCCCCCGACAGGGCCTGAACACTGAAGCTTTCTTT. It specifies CASSIPRQGLNTEAFF.

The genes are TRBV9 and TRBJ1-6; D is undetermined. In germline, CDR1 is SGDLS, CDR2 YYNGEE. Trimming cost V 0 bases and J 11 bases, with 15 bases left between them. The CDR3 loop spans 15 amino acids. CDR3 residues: CASSVVGRPGAPLHF. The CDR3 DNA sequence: TGTGCCAGCAGCGTAGTCGGCAGGCCGGGAGCACCCCTCCACTTT.

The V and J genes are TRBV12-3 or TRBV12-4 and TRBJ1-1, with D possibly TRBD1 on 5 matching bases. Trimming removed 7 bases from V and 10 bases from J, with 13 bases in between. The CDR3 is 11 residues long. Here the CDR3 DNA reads TGTGCCAGCACCTTGGGGGGGGGAGCTTTCTTT. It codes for CASTLGGGAFF.

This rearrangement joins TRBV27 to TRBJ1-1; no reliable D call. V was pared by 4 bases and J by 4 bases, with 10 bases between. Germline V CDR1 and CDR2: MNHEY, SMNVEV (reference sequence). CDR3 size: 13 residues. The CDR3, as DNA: TGTGCCAGCAGTTCGGACTTGGGCACTGAAGCTTTCTTT. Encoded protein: CASSSDLGTEAFF.

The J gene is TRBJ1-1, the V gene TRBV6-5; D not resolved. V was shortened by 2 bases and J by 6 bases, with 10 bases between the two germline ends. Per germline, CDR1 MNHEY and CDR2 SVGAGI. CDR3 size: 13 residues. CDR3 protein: CASSYLQLSEAFF. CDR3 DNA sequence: TGTGCCAGCAGTTACCTCCAACTTTCTGAAGCTTTCTTT.

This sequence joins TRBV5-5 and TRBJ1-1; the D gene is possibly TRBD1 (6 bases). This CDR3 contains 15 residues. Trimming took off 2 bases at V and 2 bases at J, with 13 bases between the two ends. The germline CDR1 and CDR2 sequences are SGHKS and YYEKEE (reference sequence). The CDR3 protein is CASSLGGVPNTEAFF. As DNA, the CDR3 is TGTGCCAGCAGCTTAGGGGGAGTCCCTAACACTGAAGCTTTCTTT.

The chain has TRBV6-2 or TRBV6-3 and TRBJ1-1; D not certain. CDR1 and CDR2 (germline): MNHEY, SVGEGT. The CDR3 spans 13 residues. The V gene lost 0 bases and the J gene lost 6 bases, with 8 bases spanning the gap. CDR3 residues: CASSYSRAPEAFF. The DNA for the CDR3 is TGTGCCAGCAGTTACTCGAGAGCTCCTGAAGCTTTCTTT.

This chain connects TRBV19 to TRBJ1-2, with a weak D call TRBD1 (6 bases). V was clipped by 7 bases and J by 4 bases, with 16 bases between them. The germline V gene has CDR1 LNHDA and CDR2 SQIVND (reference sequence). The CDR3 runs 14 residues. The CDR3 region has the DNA TGTGCCAGTAATGCCAAAACAGGGTTCTATGGCTACACCTTC. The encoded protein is CASNAKTGFYGYTF.